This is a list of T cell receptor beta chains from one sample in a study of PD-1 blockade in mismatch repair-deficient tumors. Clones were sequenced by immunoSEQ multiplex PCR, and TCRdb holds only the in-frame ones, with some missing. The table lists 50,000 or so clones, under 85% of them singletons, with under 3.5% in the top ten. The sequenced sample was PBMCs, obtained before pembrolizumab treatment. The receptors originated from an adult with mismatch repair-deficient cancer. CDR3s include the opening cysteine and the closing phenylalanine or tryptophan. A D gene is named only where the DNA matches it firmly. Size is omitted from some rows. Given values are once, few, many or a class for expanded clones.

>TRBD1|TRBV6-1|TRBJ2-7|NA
CASTRQGTHEQYF
TGTGCCAGCACTCGACAGGGCACGCACGAGCAGTACTTC
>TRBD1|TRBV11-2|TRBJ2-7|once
CASSLFYRGLSYEQYF
TGTGCCAGCAGCTTATTTTACAGGGGGCTTTCCTACGAGCAGTACTTC
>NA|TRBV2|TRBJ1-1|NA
CASIQQVYDTEAFF
TGTGCCAGCATTCAACAGGTTTATGACACTGAAGCTTTCTTT
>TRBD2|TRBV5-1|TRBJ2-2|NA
CASSFSLAGEAGELFF
TGCGCCAGCAGCTTCTCCTTAGCGGGAGAGGCCGGGGAGCTGTTTTTT
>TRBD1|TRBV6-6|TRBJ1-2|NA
CASSDRTGSYGYTF
TGTGCCAGCAGTGACCGGACAGGATCATATGGCTACACCTTC
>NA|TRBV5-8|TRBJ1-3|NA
CASSRRSGNTIYF
TGTGCCAGCAGCCGAAGATCTGGAAACACCATATATTTT
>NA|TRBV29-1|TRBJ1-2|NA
CSVEYGGYGYTF
TGCAGCGTTGAATATGGCGGCTATGGCTACACCTTC
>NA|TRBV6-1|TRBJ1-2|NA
CASSDAGLSYGYTF
TGTGCCAGCAGTGACGCCGGACTCTCCTATGGCTACACCTTC
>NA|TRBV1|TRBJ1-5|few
CTSSHFGQGSPPLPYQPQHF
NA
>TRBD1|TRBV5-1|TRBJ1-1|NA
CASSSTGAANTEAFF
TGCGCCAGCAGCTCCACAGGGGCCGCGAACACTGAAGCTTTCTTT
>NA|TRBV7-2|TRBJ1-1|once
CASSLSGGRLPEAFF
TGTGCCAGCAGCTTATCGGGAGGACGTTTACCTGAAGCTTTCTTT
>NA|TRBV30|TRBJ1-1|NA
CAWSAGDAEAFF
TGTGCCTGGAGCGCCGGGGATGCTGAAGCTTTCTTT
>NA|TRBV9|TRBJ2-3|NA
CASSVARGDTQYF
TGTGCCAGCAGCGTAGCTCGGGGGGATACGCAGTATTTT
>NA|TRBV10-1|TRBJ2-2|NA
CASSPELNTGELFF
TGCGCCAGCAGCCCGGAACTGAACACCGGGGAGCTGTTTTTT
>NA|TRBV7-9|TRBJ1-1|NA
CASSLVNGGEAFF
TGTGCCAGCAGCCTGGTAAACGGGGGTGAAGCTTTCTTT
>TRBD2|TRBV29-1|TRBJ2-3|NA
CSVLTSGRSDTQYF
TGCAGCGTCCTCACTAGCGGGCGATCAGATACGCAGTATTTT
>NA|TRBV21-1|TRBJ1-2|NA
CASCLAGRQDGYTF
TGTGCCAGCTGTCTGGCGGGGAGACAGGATGGCTACACCTTC
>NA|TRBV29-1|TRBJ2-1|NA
CSVVPVRDNEQFF
TGCAGCGTTGTTCCAGTCCGAGACAATGAGCAGTTCTTC
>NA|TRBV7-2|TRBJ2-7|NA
CASSFTRTTTKEQYF
TGTGCCAGCAGCTTCACCCGGACAACGACGAAAGAGCAGTACTTC
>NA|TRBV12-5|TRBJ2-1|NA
CASGFSSLEGAGLNEQFF
TGTGCTAGTGGTTTCTCTTCCCTAGAGGGAGCGGGTCTAAATGAGCAGTTCTTC
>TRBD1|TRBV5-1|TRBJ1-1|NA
CASGRPGQGNTEAFF
TGCGCCAGCGGAAGGCCAGGACAGGGGAACACTGAAGCTTTCTTT
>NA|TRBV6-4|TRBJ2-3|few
CASSDDRRTDTQYF
TGTGCCAGCAGTGACGACCGGCGCACAGATACGCAGTATTTT
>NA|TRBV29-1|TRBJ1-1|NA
CSVENRPENTEAFF
TGCAGCGTCGAAAATAGACCTGAGAACACTGAAGCTTTCTTT
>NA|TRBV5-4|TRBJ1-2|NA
CASSLANYGYTF
TGTGCCAGCAGCTTGGCTAACTATGGCTACACCTTC
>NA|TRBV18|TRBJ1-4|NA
CASQKATNEKLFF
TGTGCCAGCCAAAAAGCAACTAATGAAAAACTGTTTTTT
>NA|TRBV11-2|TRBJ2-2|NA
CASSRGTANTGELFF
TGTGCCAGCAGCCGCGGAACCGCGAACACCGGGGAGCTGTTTTTT
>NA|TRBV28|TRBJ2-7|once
CASSLEDEQYF
TGTGCCAGCAGTTTAGAGGACGAGCAGTACTTC
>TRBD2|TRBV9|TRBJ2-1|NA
CASSVKGFGLAGYNEQFF
TGTGCCAGCAGCGTAAAGGGATTCGGCCTAGCGGGCTACAATGAGCAGTTCTTC
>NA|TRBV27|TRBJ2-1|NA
CASSSGTDTYNEQFF
TGTGCCAGCAGTTCCGGGACGGATACCTACAATGAGCAGTTCTTC
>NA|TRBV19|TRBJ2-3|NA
CASSLPLGNEADTQYF
TGTGCCAGTAGTTTGCCTCTAGGAAATGAAGCAGATACGCAGTATTTT
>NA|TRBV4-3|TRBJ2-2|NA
CASSQEAGPNTGELFF
TGCGCCAGCAGCCAAGAAGCGGGTCCGAACACCGGGGAGCTGTTTTTT
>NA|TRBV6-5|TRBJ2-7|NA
CASSYFNEQYF
TGTGCCAGCAGTTACTTTAACGAGCAGTACTTC
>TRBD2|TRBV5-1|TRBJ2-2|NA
CASSTQPGTSGRTTGELFF
TGCGCCAGCAGCACCCAACCCGGGACTAGCGGGAGAACCACCGGGGAGCTGTTTTTT